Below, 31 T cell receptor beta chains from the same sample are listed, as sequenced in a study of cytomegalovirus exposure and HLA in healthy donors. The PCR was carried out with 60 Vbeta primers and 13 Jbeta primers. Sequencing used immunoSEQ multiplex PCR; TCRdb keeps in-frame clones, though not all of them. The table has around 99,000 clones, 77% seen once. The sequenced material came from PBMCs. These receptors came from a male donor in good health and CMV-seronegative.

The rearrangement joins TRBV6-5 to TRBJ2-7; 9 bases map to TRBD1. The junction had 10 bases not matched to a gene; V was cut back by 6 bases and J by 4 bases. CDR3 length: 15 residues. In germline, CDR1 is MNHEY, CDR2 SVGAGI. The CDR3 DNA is TGTGCCAGCAGACCCGGGACAGGGTCAATTTACGAGCAGTACTTC. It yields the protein CASRPGTGSIYEQYF.

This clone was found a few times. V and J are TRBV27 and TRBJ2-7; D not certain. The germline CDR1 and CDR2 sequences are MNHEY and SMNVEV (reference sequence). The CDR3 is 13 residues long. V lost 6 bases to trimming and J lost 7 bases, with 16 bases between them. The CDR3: CASRGRSLREQYF. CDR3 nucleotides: TGTGCCAGCAGAGGCAGGTCCCTTAGGGAGCAGTACTTC.

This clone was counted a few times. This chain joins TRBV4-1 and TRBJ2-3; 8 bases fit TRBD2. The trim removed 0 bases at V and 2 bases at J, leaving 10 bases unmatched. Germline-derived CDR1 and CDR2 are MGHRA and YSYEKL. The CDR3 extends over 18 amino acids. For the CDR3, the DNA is TGCGCCAGCAGCCAAGAATCCCTTAGCGGGGTCTACACAGATACGCAGTATTTT. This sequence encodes CASSQESLSGVYTDTQYF.

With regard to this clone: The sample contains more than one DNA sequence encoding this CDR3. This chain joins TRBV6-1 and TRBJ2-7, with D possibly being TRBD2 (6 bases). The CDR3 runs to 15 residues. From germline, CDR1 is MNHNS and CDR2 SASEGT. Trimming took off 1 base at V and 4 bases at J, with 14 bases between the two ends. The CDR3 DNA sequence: TGTGCCAGCAGTGAAGGACCGGGACTGAAATACGAGCAGTACTTC. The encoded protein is CASSEGPGLKYEQYF.

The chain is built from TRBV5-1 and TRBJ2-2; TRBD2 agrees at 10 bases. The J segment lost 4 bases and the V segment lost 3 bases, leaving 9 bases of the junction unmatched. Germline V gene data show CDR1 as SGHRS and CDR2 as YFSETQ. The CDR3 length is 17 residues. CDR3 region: CASSSKLAGEGTGELFF. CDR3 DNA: TGCGCCAGCAGCTCTAAGCTAGCGGGAGAAGGCACCGGGGAGCTGTTTTTT.

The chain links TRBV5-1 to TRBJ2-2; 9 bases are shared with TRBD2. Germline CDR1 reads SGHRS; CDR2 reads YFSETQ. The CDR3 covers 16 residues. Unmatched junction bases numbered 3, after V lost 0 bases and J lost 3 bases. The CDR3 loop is CASSLAAGGYTGELFF. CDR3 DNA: TGCGCCAGCAGCTTGGCGGCGGGAGGGTACACCGGGGAGCTGTTTTTT.

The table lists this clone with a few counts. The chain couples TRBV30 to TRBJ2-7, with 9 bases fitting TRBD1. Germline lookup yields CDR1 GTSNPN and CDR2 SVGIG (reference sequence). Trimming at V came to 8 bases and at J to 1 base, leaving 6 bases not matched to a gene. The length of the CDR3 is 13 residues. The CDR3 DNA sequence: TGTGCCGCAACCGGGACAGGGTCCTACGAGCAGTACTTC. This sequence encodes CAATGTGSYEQYF.

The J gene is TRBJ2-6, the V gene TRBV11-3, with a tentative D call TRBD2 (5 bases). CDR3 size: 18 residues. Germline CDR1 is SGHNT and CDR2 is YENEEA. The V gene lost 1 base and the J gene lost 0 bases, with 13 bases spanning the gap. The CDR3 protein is CASSLGPGKASGANVLTF. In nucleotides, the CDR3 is TGTGCCAGCAGCTTAGGTCCGGGAAAAGCCTCTGGGGCCAACGTCCTGACTTTC.

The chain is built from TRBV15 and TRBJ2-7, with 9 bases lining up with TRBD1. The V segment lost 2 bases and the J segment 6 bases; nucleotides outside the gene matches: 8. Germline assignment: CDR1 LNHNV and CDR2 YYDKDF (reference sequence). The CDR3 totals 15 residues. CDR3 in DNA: TGTGCCACCAGCAGAAACCGGGACAGGGCATTCGAGCAGTACTTC. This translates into CATSRNRDRAFEQYF.

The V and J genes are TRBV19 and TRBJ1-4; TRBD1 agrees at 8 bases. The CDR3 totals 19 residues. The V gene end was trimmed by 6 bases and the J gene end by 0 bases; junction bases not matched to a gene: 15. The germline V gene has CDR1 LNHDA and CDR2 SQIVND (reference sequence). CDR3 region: CASREWRQGNPSTNEKLFF. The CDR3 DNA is TGTGCCAGTAGAGAATGGAGACAGGGGAATCCTTCAACTAATGAAAAACTGTTTTTT.

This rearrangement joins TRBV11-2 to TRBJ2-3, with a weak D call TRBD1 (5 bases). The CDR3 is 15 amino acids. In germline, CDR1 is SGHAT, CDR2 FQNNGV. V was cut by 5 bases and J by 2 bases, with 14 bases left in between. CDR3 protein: CASSPNQGPTDTQYF. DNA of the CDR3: TGTGCCAGCAGCCCAAACCAGGGTCCCACAGATACGCAGTATTTT.

In nucleotides, the CDR3 is TGTGCCAGCAGCCAAGACTACAGTAACGAGCAGTACTTC. Protein product: CASSQDYSNEQYF. The genes are TRBV14 and TRBJ2-7, with D unclear. Germline V gives CDR1 SGHDN, CDR2 FVKESK. The CDR3 length is 13 residues. The V and J ends lost 0 bases and 5 bases respectively, with 8 bases between them.

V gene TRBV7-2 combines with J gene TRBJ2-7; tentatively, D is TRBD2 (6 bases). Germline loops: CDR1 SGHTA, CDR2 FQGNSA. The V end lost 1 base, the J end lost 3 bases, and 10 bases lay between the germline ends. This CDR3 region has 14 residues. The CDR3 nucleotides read TGTGCCAGCAGCTTAGGGGGAGGACTCTACGAGCAGTACTTC. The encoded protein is CASSLGGGLYEQYF.

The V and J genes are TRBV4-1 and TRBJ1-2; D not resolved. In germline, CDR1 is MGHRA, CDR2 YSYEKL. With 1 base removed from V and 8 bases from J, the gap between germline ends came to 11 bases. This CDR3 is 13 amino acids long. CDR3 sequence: CASSQVGIGGYTF. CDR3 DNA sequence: TGCGCCAGCAGCCAAGTAGGTATCGGGGGCTACACCTTC.

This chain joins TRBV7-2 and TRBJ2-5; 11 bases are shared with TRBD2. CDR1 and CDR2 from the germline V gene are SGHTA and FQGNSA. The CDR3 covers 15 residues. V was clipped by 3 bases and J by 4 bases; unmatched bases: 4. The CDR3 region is CASSFSGRAVETQYF. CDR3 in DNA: TGTGCCAGCAGCTTTAGCGGGAGGGCTGTAGAGACCCAGTACTTC.

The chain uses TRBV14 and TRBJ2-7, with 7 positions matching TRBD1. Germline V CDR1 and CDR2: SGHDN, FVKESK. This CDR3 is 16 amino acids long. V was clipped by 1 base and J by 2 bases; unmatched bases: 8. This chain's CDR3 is CASSQGRTGAPYEQYF. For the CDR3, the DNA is TGTGCCAGCAGCCAAGGAAGGACAGGCGCCCCCTACGAGCAGTACTTC.

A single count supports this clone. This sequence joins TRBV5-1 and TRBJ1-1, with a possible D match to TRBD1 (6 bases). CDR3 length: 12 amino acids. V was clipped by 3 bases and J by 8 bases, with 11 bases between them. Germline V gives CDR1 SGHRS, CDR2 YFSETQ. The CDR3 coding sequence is TGCGCCAGCAGCTCAGATACAGGGGAAGCTTTCTTT. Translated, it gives CASSSDTGEAFF.

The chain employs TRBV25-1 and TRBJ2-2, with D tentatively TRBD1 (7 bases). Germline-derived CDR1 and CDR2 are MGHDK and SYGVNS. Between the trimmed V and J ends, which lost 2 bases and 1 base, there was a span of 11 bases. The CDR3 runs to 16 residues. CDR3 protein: CASSEQGGGNTGELFF. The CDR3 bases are TGTGCCAGCAGTGAACAGGGGGGAGGGAACACCGGGGAGCTGTTTTTT.

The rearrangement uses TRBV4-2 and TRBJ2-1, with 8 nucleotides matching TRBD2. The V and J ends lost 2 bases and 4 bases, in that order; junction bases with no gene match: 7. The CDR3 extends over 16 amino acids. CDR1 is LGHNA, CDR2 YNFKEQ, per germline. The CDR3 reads CASSQRGTSLYNEQFF. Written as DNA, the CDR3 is TGTGCCAGCAGCCAACGCGGGACTAGTCTTTACAATGAGCAGTTCTTC.

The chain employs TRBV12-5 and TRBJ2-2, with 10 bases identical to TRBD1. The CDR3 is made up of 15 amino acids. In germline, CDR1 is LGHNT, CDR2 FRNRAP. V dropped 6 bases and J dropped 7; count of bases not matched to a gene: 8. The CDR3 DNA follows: TGTGCTAGTGGGGAGCGACAGGGGGCGAACGGGGAGCTGTTTTTT. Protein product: CASGERQGANGELFF.

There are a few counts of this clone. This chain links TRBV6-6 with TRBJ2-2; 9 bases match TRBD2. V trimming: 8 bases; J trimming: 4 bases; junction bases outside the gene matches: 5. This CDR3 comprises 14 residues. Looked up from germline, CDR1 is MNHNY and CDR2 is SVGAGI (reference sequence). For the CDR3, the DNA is TGTGCCAGCCTAGCGGGACTGGGCACCGGGGAGCTGTTTTTT. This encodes CASLAGLGTGELFF.

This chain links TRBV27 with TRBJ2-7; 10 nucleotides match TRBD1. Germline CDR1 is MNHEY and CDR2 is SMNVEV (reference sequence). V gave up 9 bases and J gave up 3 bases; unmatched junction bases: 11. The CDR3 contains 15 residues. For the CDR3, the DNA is TGTGCCAGTAGGGGGGGACAGGGGATGGTCTACGAGCAGTACTTC. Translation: CASRGGQGMVYEQYF.

CDR3 nucleotides: TGTGCCAGCCGAGATTCCGGGACAGGAGTAACCAATGAGCAGTTCTTC. This sequence encodes CASRDSGTGVTNEQFF. This chain connects TRBV6-4 to TRBJ2-1, with 8 bases aligning to TRBD1. Looked up from germline, CDR1 is MRHNA and CDR2 is SNTAGT. The CDR3 runs 16 residues. V dropped 8 bases and J dropped 6; count of bases not matched to a gene: 15.

CDR3 in DNA: TGTGCCAGCAGGGGACAGGGTCCCCAGCATTTT. This translates into CASRGQGPQHF. This chain links TRBV6-5 with TRBJ1-5; 9 bases are a match to TRBD1. V shed 6 bases and J 10 bases; nucleotides not matched to a gene: 1. There are 11 residues in the CDR3. Germline V lookup: CDR1 MNHEY, CDR2 SVGAGI.

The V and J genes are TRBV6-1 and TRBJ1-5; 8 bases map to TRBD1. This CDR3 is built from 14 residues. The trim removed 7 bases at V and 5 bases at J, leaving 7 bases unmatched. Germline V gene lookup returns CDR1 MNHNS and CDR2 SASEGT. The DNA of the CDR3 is TGTGCCAGCAATACGCAGGGGGCGGATCAGCCCCAGCATTTT. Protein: CASNTQGADQPQHF.

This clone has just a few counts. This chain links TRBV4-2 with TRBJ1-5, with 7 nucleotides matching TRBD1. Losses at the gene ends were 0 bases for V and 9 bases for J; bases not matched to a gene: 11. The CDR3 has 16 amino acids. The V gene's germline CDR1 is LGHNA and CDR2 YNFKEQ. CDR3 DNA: TGTGCCAGCAGCCAAGATCTACAGGGGTTTACTTGGCCCCAGCATTTT. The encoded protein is CASSQDLQGFTWPQHF.

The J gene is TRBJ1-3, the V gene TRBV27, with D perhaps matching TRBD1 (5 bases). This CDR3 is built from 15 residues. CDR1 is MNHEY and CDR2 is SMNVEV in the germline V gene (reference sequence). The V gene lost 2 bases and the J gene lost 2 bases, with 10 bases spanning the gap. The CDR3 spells CASSLVGGTGNTIYF. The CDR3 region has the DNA TGTGCCAGCAGTTTAGTGGGGGGTACTGGAAACACCATATATTTT.

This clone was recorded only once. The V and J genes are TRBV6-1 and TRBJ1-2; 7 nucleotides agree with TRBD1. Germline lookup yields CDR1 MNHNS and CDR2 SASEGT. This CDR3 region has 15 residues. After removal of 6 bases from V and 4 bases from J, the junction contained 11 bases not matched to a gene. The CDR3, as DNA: TGTGCCAGCAGGCCGGTGGGGACAGTAGTCTATGGCTACACCTTC. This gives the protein CASRPVGTVVYGYTF.

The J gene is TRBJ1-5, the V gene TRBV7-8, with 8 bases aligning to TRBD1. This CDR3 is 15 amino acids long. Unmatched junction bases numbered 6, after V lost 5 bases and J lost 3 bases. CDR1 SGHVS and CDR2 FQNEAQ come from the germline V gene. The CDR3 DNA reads TGTGCCAGCAGCCGGGGACAGGTTATCAATCAGCCCCAGCATTTT. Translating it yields CASSRGQVINQPQHF.

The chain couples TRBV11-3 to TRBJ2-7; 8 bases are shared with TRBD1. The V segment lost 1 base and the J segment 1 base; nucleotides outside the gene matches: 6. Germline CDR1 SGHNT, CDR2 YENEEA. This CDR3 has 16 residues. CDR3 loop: CASSLVGQGISYEQYF. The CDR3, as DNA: TGTGCCAGCAGCTTAGTTGGACAGGGAATTTCCTACGAGCAGTACTTC.

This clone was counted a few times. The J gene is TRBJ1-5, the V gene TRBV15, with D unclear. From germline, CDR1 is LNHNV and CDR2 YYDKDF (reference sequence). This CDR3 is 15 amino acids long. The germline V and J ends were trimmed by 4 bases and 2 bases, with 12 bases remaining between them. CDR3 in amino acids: CATSTIAGGNQPQHF. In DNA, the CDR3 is TGTGCCACCAGCACCATTGCGGGTGGCAATCAGCCCCAGCATTTT.